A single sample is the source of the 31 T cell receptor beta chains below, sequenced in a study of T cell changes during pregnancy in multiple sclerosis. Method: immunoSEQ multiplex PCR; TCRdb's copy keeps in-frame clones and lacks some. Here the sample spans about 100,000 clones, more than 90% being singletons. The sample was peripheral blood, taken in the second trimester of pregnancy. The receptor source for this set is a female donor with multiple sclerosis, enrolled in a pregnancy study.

CDR3 protein: CASSAVAGPSGELFF. CDR3 sequence (DNA): TGTGCCAGCAGTGCGGTAGCGGGGCCGTCCGGGGAGCTGTTTTTT. V usage is TRBV6-1 and J usage is TRBJ2-2; 8 bases agree with TRBD2. Germline values: CDR1 MNHNS, CDR2 SASEGT. This CDR3 contains 15 residues. The J segment lost 6 bases and the V segment lost 4 bases, leaving 7 bases of the junction unmatched.

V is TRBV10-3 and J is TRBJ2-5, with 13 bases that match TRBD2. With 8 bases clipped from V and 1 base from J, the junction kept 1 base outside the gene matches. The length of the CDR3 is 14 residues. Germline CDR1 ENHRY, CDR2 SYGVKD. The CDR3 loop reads CAIGLAGAQETQYF. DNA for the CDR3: TGTGCCATCGGACTAGCGGGGGCCCAAGAGACCCAGTACTTC.

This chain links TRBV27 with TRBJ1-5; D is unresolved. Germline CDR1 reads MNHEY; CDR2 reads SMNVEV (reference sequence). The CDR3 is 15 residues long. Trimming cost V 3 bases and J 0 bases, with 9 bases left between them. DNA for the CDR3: TGTGCCAGCAGTTTTGGGCCTTATAGCAATCAGCCCCAGCATTTT. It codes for CASSFGPYSNQPQHF.

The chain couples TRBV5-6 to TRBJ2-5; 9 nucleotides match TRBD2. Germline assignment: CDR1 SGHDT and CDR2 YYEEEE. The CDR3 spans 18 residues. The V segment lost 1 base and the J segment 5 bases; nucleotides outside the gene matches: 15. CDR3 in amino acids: CASSLRAGASGIWETQYF. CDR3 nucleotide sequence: TGTGCCAGCAGCTTGCGGGCTGGCGCTAGCGGGATCTGGGAGACCCAGTACTTC.

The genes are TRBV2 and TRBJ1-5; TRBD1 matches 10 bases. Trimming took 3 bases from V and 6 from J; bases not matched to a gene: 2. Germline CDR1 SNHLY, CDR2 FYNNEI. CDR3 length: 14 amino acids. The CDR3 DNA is TGTGCCAGCAGTGATGGGACAGGGGTTCAGCCCCAGCATTTT. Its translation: CASSDGTGVQPQHF.

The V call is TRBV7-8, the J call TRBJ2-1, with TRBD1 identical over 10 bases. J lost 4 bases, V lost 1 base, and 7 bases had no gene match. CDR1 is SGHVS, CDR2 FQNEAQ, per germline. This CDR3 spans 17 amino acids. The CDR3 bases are TGTGCCAGCAGCTTAGTACCGGGACAGGGGACTTACAATGAGCAGTTCTTC. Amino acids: CASSLVPGQGTYNEQFF.

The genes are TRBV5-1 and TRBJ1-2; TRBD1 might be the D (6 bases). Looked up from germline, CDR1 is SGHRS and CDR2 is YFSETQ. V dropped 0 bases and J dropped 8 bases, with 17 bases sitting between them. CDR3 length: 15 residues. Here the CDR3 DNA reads TGCGCCAGCAGCTTGGCCCAGGGGCGGTTAGAGGGCTACACCTTC. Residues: CASSLAQGRLEGYTF.

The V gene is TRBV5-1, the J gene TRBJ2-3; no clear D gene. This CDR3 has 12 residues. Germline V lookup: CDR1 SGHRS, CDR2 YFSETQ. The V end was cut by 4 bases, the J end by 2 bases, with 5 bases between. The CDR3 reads CASSVLTDTQYF. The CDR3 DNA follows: TGCGCCAGCAGCGTACTCACAGATACGCAGTATTTT.

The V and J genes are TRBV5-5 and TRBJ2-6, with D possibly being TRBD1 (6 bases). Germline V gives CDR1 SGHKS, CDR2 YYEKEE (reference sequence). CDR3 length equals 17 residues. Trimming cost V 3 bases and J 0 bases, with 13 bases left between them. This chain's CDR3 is CASSSTDRSSGANVLTF. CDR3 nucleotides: TGTGCCAGCAGCTCCACCGACAGGAGCTCTGGGGCCAACGTCCTGACTTTC.

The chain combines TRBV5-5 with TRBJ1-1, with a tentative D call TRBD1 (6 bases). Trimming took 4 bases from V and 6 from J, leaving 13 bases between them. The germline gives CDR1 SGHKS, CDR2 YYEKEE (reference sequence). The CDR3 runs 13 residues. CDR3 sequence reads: CASSPDSNAEAFF. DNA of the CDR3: TGTGCCAGCAGCCCGGACAGTAACGCTGAAGCTTTCTTT.

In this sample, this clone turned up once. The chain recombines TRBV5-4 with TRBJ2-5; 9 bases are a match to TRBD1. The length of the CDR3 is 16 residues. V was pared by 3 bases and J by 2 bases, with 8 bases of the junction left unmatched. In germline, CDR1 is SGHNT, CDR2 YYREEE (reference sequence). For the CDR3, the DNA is TGTGCCAGCAGCTCACCGGGACAGGGTGTACAAGAGACCCAGTACTTC. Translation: CASSSPGQGVQETQYF.

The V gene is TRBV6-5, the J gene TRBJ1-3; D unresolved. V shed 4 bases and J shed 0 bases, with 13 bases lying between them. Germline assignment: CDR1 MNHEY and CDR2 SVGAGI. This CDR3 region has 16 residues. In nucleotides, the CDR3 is TGTGCCAGCAGTTTAATGGGCCGAACCTCTGGAAACACCATATATTTT. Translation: CASSLMGRTSGNTIYF.

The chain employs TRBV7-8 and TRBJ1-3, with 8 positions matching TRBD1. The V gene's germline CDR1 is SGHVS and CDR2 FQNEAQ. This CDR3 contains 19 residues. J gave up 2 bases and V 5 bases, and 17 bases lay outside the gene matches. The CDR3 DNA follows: TGTGCCAGCAGCAGTTCGACCGCGGACAGGGTACGACCTGGAAACACCATATATTTT. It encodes CASSSSTADRVRPGNTIYF.

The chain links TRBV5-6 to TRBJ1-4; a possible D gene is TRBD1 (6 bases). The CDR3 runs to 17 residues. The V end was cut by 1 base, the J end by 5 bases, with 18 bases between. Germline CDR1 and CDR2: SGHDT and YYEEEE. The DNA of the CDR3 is TGTGCCAGCAGCTTGCCCCATCAGGGGCAGTCCAATGAAAAACTGTTTTTT. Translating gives CASSLPHQGQSNEKLFF.

Here the CDR3 DNA reads TGTGCCAGCAGTGAGGAACGGAGCCGGTTGAACACTGAAGCTTTCTTT. It codes for CASSEERSRLNTEAFF. The chain links TRBV6-1 to TRBJ1-1; D gene uncertain. The CDR3 is made up of 16 amino acids. The germline gives CDR1 MNHNS, CDR2 SASEGT. The V end lost 3 bases, the J end lost 0 bases, and 14 bases lay between the germline ends.

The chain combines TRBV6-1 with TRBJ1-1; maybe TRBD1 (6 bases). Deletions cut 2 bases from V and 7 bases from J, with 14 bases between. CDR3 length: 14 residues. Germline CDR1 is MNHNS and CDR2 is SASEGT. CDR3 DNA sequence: TGTGCCAGCAGTGAAAGGGGGGGGTTGGATGAAGCTTTCTTT. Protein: CASSERGGLDEAFF.

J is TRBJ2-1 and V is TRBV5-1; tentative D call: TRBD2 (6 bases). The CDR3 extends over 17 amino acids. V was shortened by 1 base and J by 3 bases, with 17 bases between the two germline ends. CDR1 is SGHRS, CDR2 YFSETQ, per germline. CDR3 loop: CASSLRVTGGSYNEQFF. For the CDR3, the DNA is TGCGCCAGCAGCTTGAGGGTGACCGGGGGAAGCTACAATGAGCAGTTCTTC.

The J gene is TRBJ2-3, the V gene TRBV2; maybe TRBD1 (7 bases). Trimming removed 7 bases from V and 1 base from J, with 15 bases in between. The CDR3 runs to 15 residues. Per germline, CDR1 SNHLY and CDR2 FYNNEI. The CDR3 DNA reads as TGTGCCAGCACCGTAGGCAGGGGGGGCACAGATACGCAGTATTTT. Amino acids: CASTVGRGGTDTQYF.

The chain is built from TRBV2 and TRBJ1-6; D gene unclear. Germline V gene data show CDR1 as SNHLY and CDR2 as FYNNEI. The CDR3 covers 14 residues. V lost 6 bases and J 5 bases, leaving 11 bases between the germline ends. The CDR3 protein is CASRRERDNSPLHF. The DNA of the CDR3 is TGTGCCAGCAGGAGGGAGAGAGATAATTCACCCCTCCACTTT.

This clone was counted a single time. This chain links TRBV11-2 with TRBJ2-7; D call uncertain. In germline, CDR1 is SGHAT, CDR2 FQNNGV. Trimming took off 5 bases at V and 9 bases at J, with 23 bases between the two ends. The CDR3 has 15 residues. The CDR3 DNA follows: TGTGCCAGCAGCGGCGCCGGGTCTGGAGAGCGAGGGCAGTACTTC. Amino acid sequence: CASSGAGSGERGQYF.

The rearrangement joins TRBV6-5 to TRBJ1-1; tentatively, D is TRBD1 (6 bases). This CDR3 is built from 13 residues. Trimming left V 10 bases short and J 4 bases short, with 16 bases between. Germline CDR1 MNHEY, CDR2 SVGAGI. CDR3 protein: CATSHPRGTEAFF. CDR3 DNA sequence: TGTGCCACGTCACACCCCAGGGGCACTGAAGCTTTCTTT.

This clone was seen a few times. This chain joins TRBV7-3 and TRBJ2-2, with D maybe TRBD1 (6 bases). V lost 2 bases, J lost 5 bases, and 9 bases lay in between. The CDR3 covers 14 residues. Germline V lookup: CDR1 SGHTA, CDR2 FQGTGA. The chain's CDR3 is CASSLGRGTGELFF. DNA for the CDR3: TGTGCCAGCAGCTTAGGCAGGGGAACCGGGGAGCTGTTTTTT.

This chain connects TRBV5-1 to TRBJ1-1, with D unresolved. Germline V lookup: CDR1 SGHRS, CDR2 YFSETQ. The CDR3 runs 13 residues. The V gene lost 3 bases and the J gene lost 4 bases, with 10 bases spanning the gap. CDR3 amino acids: CASSSEVGTEAFF. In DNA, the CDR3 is TGCGCCAGCAGCTCGGAGGTTGGCACTGAAGCTTTCTTT.

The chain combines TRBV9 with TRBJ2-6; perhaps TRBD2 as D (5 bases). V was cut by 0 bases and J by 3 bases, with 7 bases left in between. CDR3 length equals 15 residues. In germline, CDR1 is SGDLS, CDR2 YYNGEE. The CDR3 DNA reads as TGTGCCAGCAGCGTAGGCGGAGGTGGGGCCAACGTCCTGACTTTC. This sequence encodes CASSVGGGGANVLTF.

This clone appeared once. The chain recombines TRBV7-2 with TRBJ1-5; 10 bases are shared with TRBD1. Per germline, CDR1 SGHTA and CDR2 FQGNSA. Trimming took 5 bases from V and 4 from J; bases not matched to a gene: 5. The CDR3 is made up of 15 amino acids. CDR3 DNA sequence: TGTGCCAGCAGCATTAGGACAGGGGGGAATCAGCCCCAGCATTTT. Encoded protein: CASSIRTGGNQPQHF. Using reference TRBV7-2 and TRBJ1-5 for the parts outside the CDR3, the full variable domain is GAGVSQSPSNKVTEKGKDVELRCDPISGHTALYWYRQSLGQGLEFLIYFQGNSAPDKSGLPSDRFSAERTGGSVSTLTIQRTQQEDSAVYLCASSIRTGGNQPQHFGDGTRLSIL.

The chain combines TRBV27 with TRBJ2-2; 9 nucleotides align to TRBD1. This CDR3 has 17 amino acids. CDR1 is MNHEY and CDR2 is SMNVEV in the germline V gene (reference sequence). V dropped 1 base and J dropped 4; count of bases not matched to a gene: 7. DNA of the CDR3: TGTGCCAGCAGTTTATGGGGAACAGGGGGCAGCACCGGGGAGCTGTTTTTT. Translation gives CASSLWGTGGSTGELFF.

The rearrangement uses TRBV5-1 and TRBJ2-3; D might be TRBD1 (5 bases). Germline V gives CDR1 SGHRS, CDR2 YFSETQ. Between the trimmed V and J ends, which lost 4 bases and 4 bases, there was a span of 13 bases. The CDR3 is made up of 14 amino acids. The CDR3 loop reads CASSEAGNPDTQYF. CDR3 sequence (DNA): TGCGCCAGCAGCGAGGCAGGGAATCCAGATACGCAGTATTTT. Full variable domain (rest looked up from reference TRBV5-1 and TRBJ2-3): KAGVTQTPRYLIKTRGQQVTLSCSPISGHRSVSWYQQTPGQGLQFLFEYFSETQRNKGNFPGRFSGRQFSNSRSEMNVSTLELGDSALYLCASSEAGNPDTQYFGPGTRLTVL.

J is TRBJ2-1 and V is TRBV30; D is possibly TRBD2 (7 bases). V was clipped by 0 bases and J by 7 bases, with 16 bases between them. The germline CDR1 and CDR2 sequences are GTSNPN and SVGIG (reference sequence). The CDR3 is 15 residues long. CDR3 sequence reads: CAWSVGVGGRNEQFF. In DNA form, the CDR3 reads TGTGCCTGGAGTGTAGGAGTGGGGGGGCGGAATGAGCAGTTCTTC.

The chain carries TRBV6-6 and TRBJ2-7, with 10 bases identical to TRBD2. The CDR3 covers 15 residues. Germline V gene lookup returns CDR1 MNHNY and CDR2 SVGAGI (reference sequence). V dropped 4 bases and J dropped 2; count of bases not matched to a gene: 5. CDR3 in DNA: TGTGCCAGCAGTTTTATAGCGGGGGGCCCCTACGAGCAGTACTTC. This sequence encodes CASSFIAGGPYEQYF.

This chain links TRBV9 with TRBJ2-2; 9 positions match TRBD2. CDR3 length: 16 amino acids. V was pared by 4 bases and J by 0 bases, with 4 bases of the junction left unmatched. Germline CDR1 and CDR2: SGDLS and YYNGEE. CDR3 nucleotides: TGTGCCAGCAGCTCCAGACTAGCGGCGAACACCGGGGAGCTGTTTTTT. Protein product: CASSSRLAANTGELFF.

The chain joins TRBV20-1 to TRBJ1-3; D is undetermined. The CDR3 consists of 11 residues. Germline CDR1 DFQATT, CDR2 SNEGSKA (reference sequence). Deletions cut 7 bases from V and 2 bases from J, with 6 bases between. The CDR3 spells CSGATGNTIYF. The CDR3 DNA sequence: TGCAGTGGAGCGACTGGAAACACCATATATTTT.